This entry lists 2 T cell receptor beta chains sequenced from one sample in a study of patients and donors after allogeneic stem cell transplantation. TCRdb itself ran the RT-PCR reads through MiXCR, one entry per CDR3 protein. The sample lists 900,000 to 1,000,000 distinct CDR3 sequences, around 17% seen once, with 5% to 6.5% in the top ten. The sequenced sample consisted of blood, either unsorted or a sorted T cell fraction (not recorded which). The receptors come from a human donor who was either an allogeneic HSCT recipient or a stem cell or donor lymphocyte infusion donor (not recorded which). It is not recorded whose cells these are; they may come from a transplant donor.

This clonotype was counted a few times. The gene calls are TRBV19 and TRBJ2-7; 7 bases match TRBD1. The ends lost 5 bases at V and 4 bases at J; junction bases unmatched: 14. The germline V gene encodes CDR1 LNHDA and CDR2 SQIVND (reference sequence). This CDR3 region has 16 residues. The CDR3: CASSSLPGQQFYEQYF. The CDR3 DNA reads as TGTGCCAGTAGTTCCCTCCCGGGACAGCAATTTTACGAGCAGTACTTC.

The gene calls are TRBV20-1 and TRBJ2-1; D gene ambiguous. Trimming took off 1 base at V and 0 bases at J, with 7 bases between the two ends. There are 14 residues in the CDR3. Looked up from germline, CDR1 is DFQATT and CDR2 is SNEGSKA (reference sequence). As DNA, the CDR3 is TGCAGTGCTAGAGGCACGGCCTCCTACAATGAGCAGTTCTTC. Protein product: CSARGTASYNEQFF.